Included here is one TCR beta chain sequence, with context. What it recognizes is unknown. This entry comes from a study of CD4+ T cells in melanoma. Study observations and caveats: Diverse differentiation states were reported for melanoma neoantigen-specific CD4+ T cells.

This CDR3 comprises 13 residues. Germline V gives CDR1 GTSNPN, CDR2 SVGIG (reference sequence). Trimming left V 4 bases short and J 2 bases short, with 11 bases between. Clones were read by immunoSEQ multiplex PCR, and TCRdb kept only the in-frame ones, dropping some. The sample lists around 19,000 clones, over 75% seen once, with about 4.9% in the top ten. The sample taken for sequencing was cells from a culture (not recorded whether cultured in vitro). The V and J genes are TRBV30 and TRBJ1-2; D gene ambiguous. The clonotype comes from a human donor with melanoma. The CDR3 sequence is CAWKVPGNYGYTF. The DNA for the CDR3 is TGTGCCTGGAAGGTTCCCGGGAACTATGGCTACACCTTC.